This T cell receptor (beta chain) appears in the sequencing data of a study of vaccination and CD4 T cells after COVID-19. Notes on the study in general: Post-vaccination reactive clonotypes (median roughly 36) did not differ significantly from post-infection (around 19). Convalescent patients studied were relatively few, and early post-infection timepoints were absent.

Cultured CD4+ T-cell DNA underwent Oncomine TCR Beta short-read sequencing. Genomic DNA from cultured CD4+ T cells was extracted. Each CDR3 protein is one row after TCRdb ran MiXCR on the PCR reads. Seen here are 10,000 or so distinct CDR3 sequences, approximately 29% observed once, and the top ten hold around 14%. V lost 2 bases to trimming and J lost 6 bases, with 4 bases between them. CDR1 and CDR2 (germline): LNHDA, SQIVND (reference sequence). The CDR3 runs 11 residues. The treatment is: approximately nine-day PBMC culture with coronavirus spike peptide pools or control peptides (ViraFEST assay). One should note that the unexposed donor's CD4+ T cells were collected before the COVID-19 pandemic (2011-2018). Peptide-pool expansion of antigen-specific T cells preceded TCR sequencing in ViraFEST. As regards this clonotype: No antigen is known for it.

Specimen: CD4+ T cells from blood, cultured in vitro. The chain combines TRBV19 with TRBJ1-1, with D unclear. The TCR was taken from a human donor in good health. CDR3 in DNA: TGTGCCAGTAGTATACAGTCTGAAGCTTTCTTT. Translating it yields CASSIQSEAFF.